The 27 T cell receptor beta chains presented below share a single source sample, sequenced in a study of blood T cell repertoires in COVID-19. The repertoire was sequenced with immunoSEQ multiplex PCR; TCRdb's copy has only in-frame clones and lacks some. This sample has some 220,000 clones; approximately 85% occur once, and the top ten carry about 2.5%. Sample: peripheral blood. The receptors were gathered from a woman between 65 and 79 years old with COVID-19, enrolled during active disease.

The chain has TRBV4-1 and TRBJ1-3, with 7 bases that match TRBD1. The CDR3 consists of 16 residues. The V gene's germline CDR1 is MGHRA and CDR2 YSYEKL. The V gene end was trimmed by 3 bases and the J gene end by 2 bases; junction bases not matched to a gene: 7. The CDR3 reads CASSHGQGEPGNTIYF. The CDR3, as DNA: TGCGCCAGCAGCCATGGGCAGGGGGAACCTGGAAACACCATATATTTT.

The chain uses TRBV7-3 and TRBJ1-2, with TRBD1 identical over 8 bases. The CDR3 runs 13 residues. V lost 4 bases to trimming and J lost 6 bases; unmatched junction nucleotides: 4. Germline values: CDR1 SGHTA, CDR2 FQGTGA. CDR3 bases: TGTGCCAGCAGCTCCCCGACAGGGGATGGCTACACCTTC. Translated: CASSSPTGDGYTF. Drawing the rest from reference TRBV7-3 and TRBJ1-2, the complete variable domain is GAGVSQTPSNKVTEKGKYVELRCDPISGHTALYWYRQSLGQGPEFLIYFQGTGAADDSGLPNDRFFAVRPEGSVSTLKIQRTERGDSAVYLCASSSPTGDGYTFGSGTRLTVV.

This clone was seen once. The DNA for the CDR3 is TGCAGCGTGGGACAGGGTGGGGACTATGGCTACACCTTC. Amino acid sequence: CSVGQGGDYGYTF. The rearrangement links TRBV29-1 to TRBJ1-2; 9 bases agree with TRBD1. The CDR3 has 13 amino acids. Germline V lookup: CDR1 SQVTM, CDR2 ANQGSEA. Losses at the gene ends were 6 bases for V and 3 bases for J; bases not matched to a gene: 5.

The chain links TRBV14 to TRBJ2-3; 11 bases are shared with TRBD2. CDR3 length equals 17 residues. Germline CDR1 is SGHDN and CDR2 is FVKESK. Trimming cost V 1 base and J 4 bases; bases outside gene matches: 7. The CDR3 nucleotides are TGTGCCAGCAGCCAAGGGGCTAGCGGGGGGCCGGCAGATACGCAGTATTTT. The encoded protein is CASSQGASGGPADTQYF.

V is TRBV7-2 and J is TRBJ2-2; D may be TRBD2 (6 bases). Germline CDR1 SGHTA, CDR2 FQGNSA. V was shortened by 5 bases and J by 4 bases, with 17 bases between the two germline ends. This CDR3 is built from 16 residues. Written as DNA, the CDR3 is TGTGCCAGCAGCCTAAACGCCGGGACTTCCACCGGGGAGCTGTTTTTT. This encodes CASSLNAGTSTGELFF.

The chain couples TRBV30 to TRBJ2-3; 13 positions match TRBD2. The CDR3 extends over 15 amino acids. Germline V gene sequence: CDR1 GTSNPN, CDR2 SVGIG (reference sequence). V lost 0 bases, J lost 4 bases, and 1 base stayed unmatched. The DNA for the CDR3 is TGTGCCTGGAGTGTACTAGCGGGAGGGGCAGATACGCAGTATTTT. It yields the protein CAWSVLAGGADTQYF.

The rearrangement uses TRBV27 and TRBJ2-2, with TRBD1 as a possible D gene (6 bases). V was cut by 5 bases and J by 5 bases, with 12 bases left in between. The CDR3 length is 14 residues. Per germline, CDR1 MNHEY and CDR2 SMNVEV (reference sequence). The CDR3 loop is CASSPDRQTGELFF. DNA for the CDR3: TGTGCCAGCAGTCCAGACAGGCAGACCGGGGAGCTGTTTTTT.

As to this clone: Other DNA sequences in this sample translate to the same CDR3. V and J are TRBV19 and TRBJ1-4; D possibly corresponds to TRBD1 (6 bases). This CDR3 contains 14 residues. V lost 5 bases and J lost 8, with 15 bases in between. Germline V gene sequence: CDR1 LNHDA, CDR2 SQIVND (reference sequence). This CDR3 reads CASSPTGLGEKLFF. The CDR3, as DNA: TGTGCCAGTAGTCCTACAGGGTTAGGAGAAAAACTGTTTTTT.

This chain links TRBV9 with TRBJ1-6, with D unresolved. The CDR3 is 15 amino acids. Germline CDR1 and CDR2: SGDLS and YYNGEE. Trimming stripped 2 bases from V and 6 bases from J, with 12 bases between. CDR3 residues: CASSVNGGGNSPLHF. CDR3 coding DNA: TGTGCCAGCAGCGTTAACGGAGGTGGTAATTCACCCCTCCACTTT.

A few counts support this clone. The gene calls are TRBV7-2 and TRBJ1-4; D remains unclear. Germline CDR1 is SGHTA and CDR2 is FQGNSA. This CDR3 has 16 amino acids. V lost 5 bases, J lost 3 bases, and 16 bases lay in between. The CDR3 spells CASSRVSGRPNEKLFF. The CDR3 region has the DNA TGTGCCAGCAGCAGGGTGTCTGGGAGGCCTAATGAAAAACTGTTTTTT.

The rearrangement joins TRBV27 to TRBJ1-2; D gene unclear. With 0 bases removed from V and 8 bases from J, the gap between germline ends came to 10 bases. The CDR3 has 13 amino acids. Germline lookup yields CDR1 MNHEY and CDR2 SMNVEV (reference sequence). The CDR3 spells CASSLSLSLGYTF. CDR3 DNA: TGTGCCAGCAGTTTATCGCTAAGCCTCGGCTACACCTTC.

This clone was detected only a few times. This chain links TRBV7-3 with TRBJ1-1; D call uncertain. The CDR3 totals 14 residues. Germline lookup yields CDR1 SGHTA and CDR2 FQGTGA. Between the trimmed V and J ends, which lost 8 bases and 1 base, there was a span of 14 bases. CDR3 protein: CASGEGTANTEAFF. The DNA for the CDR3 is TGTGCCAGCGGGGAGGGTACCGCGAACACTGAAGCTTTCTTT. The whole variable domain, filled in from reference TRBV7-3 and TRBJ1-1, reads GAGVSQTPSNKVTEKGKYVELRCDPISGHTALYWYRQSLGQGPEFLIYFQGTGAADDSGLPNDRFFAVRPEGSVSTLKIQRTERGDSAVYLCASGEGTANTEAFFGQGTRLTVV.

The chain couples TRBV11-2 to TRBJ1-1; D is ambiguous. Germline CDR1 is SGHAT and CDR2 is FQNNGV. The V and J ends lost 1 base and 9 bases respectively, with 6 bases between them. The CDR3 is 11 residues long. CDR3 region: CASSLGVKAFF. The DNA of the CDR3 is TGTGCCAGCAGCTTAGGCGTAAAAGCTTTCTTT. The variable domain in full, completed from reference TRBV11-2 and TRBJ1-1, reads EAGVAQSPRYKIIEKRQSVAFWCNPISGHATLYWYQQILGQGPKLLIQFQNNGVVDDSQLPKDRFSAERLKGVDSTLKIQPAKLEDSAVYLCASSLGVKAFFGQGTRLTVV.

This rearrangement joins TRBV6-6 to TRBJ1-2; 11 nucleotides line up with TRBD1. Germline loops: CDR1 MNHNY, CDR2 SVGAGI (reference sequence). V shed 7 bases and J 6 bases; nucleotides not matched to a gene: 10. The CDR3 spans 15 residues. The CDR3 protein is CASTQDRGLENGYTF. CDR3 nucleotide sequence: TGTGCCAGCACCCAGGACAGGGGGCTGGAGAATGGCTACACCTTC.

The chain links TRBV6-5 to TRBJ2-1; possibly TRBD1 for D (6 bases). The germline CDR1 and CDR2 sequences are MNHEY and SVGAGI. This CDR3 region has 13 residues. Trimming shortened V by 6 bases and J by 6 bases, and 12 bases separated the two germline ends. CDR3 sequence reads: CASRLDRRNEQFF. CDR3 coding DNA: TGTGCCAGCAGACTAGACAGGCGCAATGAGCAGTTCTTC.

The CDR3 nucleotides are TGTGCCATCAGTGAGACTCAAACTAATGAAAAACTGTTTTTT. This codes for CAISETQTNEKLFF. V usage is TRBV10-3 and J usage is TRBJ1-4; no clear D gene. Looked up from germline, CDR1 is ENHRY and CDR2 is SYGVKD. The V gene lost 2 bases and the J gene lost 1 base, with 5 bases spanning the gap. This CDR3 spans 14 amino acids.

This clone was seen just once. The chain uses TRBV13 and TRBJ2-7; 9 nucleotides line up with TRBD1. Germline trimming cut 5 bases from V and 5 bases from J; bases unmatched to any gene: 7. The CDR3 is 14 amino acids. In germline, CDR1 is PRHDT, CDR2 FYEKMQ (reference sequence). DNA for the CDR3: TGTGCCAGCAGCGAGGGACAGGGCAGACACGAGCAGTACTTC. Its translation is CASSEGQGRHEQYF.

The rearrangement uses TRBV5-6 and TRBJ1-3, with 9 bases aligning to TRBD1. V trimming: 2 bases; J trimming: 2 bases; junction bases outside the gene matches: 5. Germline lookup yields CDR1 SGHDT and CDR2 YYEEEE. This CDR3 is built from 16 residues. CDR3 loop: CASSFLDRGAGNTIYF. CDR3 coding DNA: TGTGCCAGCAGCTTCTTAGACAGGGGGGCTGGAAACACCATATATTTT.

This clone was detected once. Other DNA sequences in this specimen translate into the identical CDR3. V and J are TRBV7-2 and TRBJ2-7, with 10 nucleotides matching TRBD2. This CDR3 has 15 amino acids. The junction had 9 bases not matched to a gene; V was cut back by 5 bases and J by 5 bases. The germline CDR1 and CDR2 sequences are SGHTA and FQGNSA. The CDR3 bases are TGTGCCAGCAGCCTCAGGACTAGCGGAAAGGACGAGCAGTACTTC. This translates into CASSLRTSGKDEQYF.

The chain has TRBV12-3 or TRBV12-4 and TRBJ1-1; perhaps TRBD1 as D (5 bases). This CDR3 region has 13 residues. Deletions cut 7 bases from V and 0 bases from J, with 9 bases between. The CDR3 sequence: CASKDSMNTEAFF. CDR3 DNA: TGTGCCAGCAAAGACAGTATGAACACTGAAGCTTTCTTT.

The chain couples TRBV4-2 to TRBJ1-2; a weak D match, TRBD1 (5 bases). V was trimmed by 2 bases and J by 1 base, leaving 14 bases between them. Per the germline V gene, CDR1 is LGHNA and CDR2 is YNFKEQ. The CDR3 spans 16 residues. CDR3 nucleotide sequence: TGTGCCAGCAGCCAACTACCCGGGGGAAGTAACTATGGCTACACCTTC. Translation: CASSQLPGGSNYGYTF.

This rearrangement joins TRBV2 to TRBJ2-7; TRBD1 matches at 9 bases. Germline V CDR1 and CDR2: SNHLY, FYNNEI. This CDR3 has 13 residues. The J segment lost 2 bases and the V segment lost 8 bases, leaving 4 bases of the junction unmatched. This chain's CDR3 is CASFGQGPYEQYF. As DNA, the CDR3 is TGTGCCAGCTTTGGACAGGGGCCCTACGAGCAGTACTTC.

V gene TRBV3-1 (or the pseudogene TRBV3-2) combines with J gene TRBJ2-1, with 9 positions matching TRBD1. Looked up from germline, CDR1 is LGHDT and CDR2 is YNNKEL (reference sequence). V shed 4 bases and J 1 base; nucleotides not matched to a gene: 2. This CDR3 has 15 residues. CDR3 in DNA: TGTGCCAGCAGCCGACAGGGGGGTTCCTACAATGAGCAGTTCTTC. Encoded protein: CASSRQGGSYNEQFF.

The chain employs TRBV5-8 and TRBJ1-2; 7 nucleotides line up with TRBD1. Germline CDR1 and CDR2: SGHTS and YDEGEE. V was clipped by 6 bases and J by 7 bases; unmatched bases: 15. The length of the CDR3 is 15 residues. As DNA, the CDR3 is TGTGCCAGCACCGAAAAGACAGGGTATAGAGGTGGCTACACCTTC. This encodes CASTEKTGYRGGYTF.

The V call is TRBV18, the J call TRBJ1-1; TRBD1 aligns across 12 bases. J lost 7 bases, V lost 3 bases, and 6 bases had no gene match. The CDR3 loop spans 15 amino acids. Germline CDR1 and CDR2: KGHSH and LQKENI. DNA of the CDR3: TGTGCCAGCTCACCCACGGGACAGGGGGCCTTTGAAGCTTTCTTT. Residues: CASSPTGQGAFEAFF.

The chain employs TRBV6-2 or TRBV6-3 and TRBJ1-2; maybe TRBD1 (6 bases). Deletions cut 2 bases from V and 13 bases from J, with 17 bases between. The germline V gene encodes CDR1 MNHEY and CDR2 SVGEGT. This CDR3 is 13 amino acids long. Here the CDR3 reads CASSYGQPGTVTF. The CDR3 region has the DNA TGTGCCAGCAGTTACGGACAGCCGGGGACGGTCACCTTC.

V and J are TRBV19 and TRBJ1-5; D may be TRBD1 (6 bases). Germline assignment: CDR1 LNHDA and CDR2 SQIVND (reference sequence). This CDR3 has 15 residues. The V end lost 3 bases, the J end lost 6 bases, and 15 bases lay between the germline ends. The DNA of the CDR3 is TGTGCCAGTAGTATTTCAGGGGATTCGGGTCAGCCCCAGCATTTT. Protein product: CASSISGDSGQPQHF.